The T cell receptor (beta chain) under discussion was sequenced for a study of technical replicates of blood from several donors (dated by TCRdb to the late 2010s). About this clone: The specificity of this receptor is unknown. Within one base of it there is no much larger clone, and no base qualities were kept.

Library generation was performed with the immunoSEQ multiplex PCR assay. The table comes from immuneACCESS by way of TCRdb, which keeps in-frame sequences with V and J called. Part of the clones is missing from these tables; in studies checked, under half for an unresolved V gene and the rest for unknown reasons. This sample is represented by under 90,000 clones; around 92% of them were singletons. The ten largest clones represent approximately 0.25% of the sample. V trim: 10 bases; J trim: 7 bases; unmatched bases: 7. The CDR3 holds 14 amino acids from the cysteine to the phenylalanine. Here the CDR3 DNA is all that survives: 42 bases in frame from base 1. Based on the germline V gene, the CDR1 and CDR2 sequences are MGHRA and YSYEKL.

The chain uses TRBV4-1 and TRBJ2-1, and 13 junctional nucleotides match TRBD2. The sample was T cells isolated from PBMCs. The receptor's source is a human donor in good health. The CDR3 protein: CATSLAGGVNEQFF. The DNA sequence is given as TGCGCCACCTCACTAGCGGGAGGGGTAAATGAGCAGTTCTTC.